This is a list of T cell receptor beta chains from one sample in a study of blood T cells in healthy people across ages. TCRdb fed the 5' RACE reads into MiXCR, producing one record per CDR3 protein. The sample has about 500,000 distinct CDR3 sequences; about 24% are singletons. These same data were also listed under a study on T cells of mothers and their children.

The specimen was blood. The receptors originated from a boy younger than 18 in good health. CDR3s include the opening cysteine and the closing phenylalanine or tryptophan. A D gene is named only where the DNA matches it firmly. Clone size is shown for a subset of rows, as once, few, many or a class of expanded clone.

v_gene	abundance	j_gene	d_gene	CDR3aa	CDR3nt
TRBV28	-	TRBJ2-1	-	CASTTVSYNEQFF	TGTGCCAGCACGACCGTCTCGTACAATGAGCAGTTCTTC
TRBV7-3	once	TRBJ2-3	-	CASSLTYDTQYF	TGTGCCAGCAGCTTAACCTATGATACGCAGTATTTT
TRBV2	-	TRBJ2-1	TRBD1	CASSQGTGPSYNEQFF	TGTGCCAGCAGTCAAGGGACAGGCCCTTCCTACAATGAGCAGTTCTTC
TRBV5-6	-	TRBJ1-4	TRBD1	CASSLPGQGPEKLFF	TGTGCCAGCAGCTTACCGGGACAGGGGCCCGAAAAACTGTTTTTT
TRBV18	few	TRBJ2-7	TRBD2	CASSPRGTTSYEQYF	TGTGCCAGCTCACCACGCGGGACTACGTCCTACGAGCAGTACTTC
TRBV20-1	few	TRBJ1-4	-	CSASEAVEHPTTPTNEKLFF	TGCAGTGCTAGCGAGGCAGTAGAACACCCAACTACCCCAACTAATGAAAAACTGTTTTTT
TRBV7-2	few	TRBJ2-4	-	CASSLIQGFMNIQYF	TGTGCCAGCAGCTTAATTCAGGGGTTTATGAACATTCAGTACTTC
TRBV20-1	-	TRBJ2-3	-	CSANRQAGTDTQYF	TGCAGTGCTAATAGACAGGCCGGCACAGATACGCAGTATTTT
TRBV7-9	-	TRBJ2-7	-	CASSQTTRGYEQYF	TGTGCCAGCAGCCAAACAACGAGGGGCTACGAGCAGTACTTC
TRBV6-2/TRBV6-3	once	TRBJ2-1	TRBD1	CASSNRGSGSYNEQFF	TGTGCCAGCAGCAACAGGGGTTCGGGTTCCTACAATGAGCAGTTCTTC
TRBV12-3/TRBV12-4	-	TRBJ1-2	-	CASSLEPTSYYGYTF	TGTGCCAGCAGTTTAGAGCCCACGAGCTACTATGGCTACACCTTC
TRBV27	-	TRBJ1-6	TRBD1	CATSQGVGQGVYNSPLHF	TGTGCCACCTCACAGGGGGTAGGGCAGGGAGTCTATAATTCACCCCTCCACTTT
TRBV9	few	TRBJ2-5	TRBD2	CASSVAPGGEQYF	TGTGCCAGCAGCGTAGCTCCTGGGGGGGAGCAGTACTTC
TRBV20-1	few	TRBJ2-7	TRBD2	CSAGRTSPSYEQYF	TGCAGTGCTGGTAGGACTAGCCCATCCTACGAGCAGTACTTC
TRBV18	few	TRBJ1-2	-	CASSPAEINYGYTF	TGTGCCAGCTCACCTGCGGAGATAAACTATGGCTACACCTTC
TRBV4-3	-	TRBJ1-1	TRBD1	CASCPSTGGFEAFF	TGCGCCAGCTGCCCATCGACAGGGGGCTTTGAAGCTTTCTTT
TRBV9	-	TRBJ2-1	-	CASSVGGMANEQFF	TGTGCCAGCAGCGTAGGGGGGATGGCGAATGAGCAGTTCTTC